This T cell receptor (beta chain) is from a study of blood T cell repertoires in COVID-19. Study overall: Samples representing acute and convalescent COVID-19 were sourced from the United States, Italy and Spain. T cells, B-cell-depleted T cells, or PBMCs supplied cDNA or gDNA.

Clinical histories supplied by participants themselves formed the basis of cohort assignment. The authors' processing: Estimation of nucleated cell counts was performed using reference gene primer amplification. TCRdb's copy holds only in-frame clones and misses some; the assay was immunoSEQ multiplex PCR. V, J and clone size are those of that table, while D and trimming were read from the DNA. Found here are 200,000 or so clones, 86% of them singletons; the top ten hold roughly 3.4%. The length of the CDR3 is 13 residues. V was pared by 5 bases and J by 7 bases, with 12 bases between. CDR1 SGHTA and CDR2 FQGNSA come from the germline V gene.

The chain joins TRBV7-2 to TRBJ2-1, with D maybe TRBD1 (5 bases). The sample consisted of PBMCs or T cells enriched from blood (not recorded which). The receptor comes from a middle-aged woman with acute COVID-19. Here the CDR3 DNA reads TGTGCCAGCAGCGGGGCAGTTAGGAATGAGCAGTTCTTC. It is translated as CASSGAVRNEQFF. Drawing the rest from reference TRBV7-2 and TRBJ2-1, the complete variable domain is GAGVSQSPSNKVTEKGKDVELRCDPISGHTALYWYRQSLGQGLEFLIYFQGNSAPDKSGLPSDRFSAERTGGSVSTLTIQRTQQEDSAVYLCASSGAVRNEQFFGPGTRLTVL.